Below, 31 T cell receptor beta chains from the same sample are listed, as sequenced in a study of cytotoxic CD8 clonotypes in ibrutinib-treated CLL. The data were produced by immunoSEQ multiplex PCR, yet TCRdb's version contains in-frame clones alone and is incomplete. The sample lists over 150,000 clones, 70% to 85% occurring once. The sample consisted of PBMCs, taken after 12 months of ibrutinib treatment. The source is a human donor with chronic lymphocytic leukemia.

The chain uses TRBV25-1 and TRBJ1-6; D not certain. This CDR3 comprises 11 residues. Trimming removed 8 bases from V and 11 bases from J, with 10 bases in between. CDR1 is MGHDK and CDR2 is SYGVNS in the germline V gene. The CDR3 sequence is CASGQAAPLHF. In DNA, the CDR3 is TGTGCCAGCGGCCAGGCAGCACCCCTCCACTTT.

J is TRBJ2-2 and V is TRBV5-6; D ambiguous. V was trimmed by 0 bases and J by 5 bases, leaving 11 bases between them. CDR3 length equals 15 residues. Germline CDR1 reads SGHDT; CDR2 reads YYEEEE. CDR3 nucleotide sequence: TGTGCCAGCAGCTTGGTCCACCCCGGGACCGGGGAGCTGTTTTTT. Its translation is CASSLVHPGTGELFF.

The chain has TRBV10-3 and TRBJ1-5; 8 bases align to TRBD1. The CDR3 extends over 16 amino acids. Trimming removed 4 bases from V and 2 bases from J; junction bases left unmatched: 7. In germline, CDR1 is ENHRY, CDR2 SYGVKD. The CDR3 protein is CAISGTGGKGNQPQHF. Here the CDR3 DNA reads TGTGCCATCAGTGGCACAGGGGGGAAGGGCAATCAGCCCCAGCATTTT.

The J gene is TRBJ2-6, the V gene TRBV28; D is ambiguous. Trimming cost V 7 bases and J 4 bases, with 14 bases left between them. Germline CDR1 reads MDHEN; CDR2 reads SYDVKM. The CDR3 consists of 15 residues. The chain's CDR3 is CASKSDTLGANVLTF. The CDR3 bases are TGTGCCAGCAAATCAGACACCTTGGGGGCCAACGTCCTGACTTTC. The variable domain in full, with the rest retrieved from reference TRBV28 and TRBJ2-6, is DVKVTQSSRYLVKRTGEKVFLECVQDMDHENMFWYRQDPGLGLRLIYFSYDVKMKEKGDIPEGYSVSREKKERFSLILESASTNQTSMYLCASKSDTLGANVLTFGAGSRLTVL.

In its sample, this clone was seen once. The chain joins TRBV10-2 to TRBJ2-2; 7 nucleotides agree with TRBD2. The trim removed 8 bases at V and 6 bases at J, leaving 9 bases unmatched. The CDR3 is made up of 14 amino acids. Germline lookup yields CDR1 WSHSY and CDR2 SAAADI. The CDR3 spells CASRGGGGPGELFF. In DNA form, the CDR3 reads TGCGCCAGCCGTGGTGGGGGGGGACCCGGGGAGCTGTTTTTT.

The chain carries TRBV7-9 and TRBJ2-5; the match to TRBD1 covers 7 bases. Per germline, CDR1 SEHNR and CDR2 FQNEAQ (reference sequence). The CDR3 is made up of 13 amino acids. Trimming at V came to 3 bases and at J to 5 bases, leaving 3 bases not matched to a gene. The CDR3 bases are TGTGCCAGCAGCTTGGGACAGAGTGAGACCCAGTACTTC. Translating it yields CASSLGQSETQYF.

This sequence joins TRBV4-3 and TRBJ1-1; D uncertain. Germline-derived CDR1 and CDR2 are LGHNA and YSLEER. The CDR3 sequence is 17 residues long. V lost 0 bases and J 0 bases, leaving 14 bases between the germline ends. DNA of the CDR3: TGCGCCAGCAGCCAAGAAAGGGCACATCCCTTGAACACTGAAGCTTTCTTT. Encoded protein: CASSQERAHPLNTEAFF.

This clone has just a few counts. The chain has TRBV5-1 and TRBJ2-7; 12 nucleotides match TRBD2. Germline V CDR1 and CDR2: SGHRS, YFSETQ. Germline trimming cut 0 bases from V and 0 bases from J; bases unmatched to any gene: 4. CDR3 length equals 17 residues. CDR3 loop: CASSLGQTSGSSYEQYF. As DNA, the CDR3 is TGCGCCAGCAGCTTGGGACAGACTAGCGGGAGCTCCTACGAGCAGTACTTC.

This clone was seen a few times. The CDR3 spells CASSETGTGEQGYTF. CDR3 DNA: TGTGCCAGCAGCGAGACCGGGACAGGGGAGCAGGGCTACACCTTC. The chain recombines TRBV7-3 with TRBJ1-2, with 10 positions matching TRBD1. V lost 5 bases and J lost 8; bases outside the gene matches: 11. In germline, CDR1 is SGHTA, CDR2 FQGTGA. The length of the CDR3 is 15 residues.

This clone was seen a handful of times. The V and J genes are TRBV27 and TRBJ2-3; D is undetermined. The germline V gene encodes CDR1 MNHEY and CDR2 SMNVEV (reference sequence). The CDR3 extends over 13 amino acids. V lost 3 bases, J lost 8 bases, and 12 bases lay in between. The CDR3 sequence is CASSFSTQATQYF. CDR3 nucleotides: TGTGCCAGCAGTTTCAGTACCCAAGCTACGCAGTATTTT.

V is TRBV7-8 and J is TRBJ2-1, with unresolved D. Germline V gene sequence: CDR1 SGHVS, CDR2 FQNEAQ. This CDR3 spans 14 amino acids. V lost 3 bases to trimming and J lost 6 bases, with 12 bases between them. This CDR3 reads CASSLVGSGNEQFF. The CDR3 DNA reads TGTGCCAGCAGCTTGGTGGGGTCGGGCAATGAGCAGTTCTTC.

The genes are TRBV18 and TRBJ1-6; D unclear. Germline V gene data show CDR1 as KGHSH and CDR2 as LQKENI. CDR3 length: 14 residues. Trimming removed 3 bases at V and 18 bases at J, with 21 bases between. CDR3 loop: CASSPGQVPHTPHF. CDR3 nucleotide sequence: TGTGCCAGCTCACCGGGCCAGGTACCCCACACTCCCCACTTT.

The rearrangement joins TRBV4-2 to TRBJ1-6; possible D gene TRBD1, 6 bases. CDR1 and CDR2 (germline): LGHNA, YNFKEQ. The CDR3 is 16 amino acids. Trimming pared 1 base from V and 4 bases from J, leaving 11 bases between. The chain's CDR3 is CASSQGQVFYNSPLHF. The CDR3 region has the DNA TGTGCCAGCAGCCAAGGACAGGTCTTTTATAATTCACCCCTCCACTTT.

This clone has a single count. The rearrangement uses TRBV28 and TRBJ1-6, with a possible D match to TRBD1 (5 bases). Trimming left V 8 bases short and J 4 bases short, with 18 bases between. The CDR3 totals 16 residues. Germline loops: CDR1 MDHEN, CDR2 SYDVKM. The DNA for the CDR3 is TGTGCCAGCCTGGGGGGTCCCGGTGGGTATAATTCACCCCTCCACTTT. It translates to CASLGGPGGYNSPLHF.

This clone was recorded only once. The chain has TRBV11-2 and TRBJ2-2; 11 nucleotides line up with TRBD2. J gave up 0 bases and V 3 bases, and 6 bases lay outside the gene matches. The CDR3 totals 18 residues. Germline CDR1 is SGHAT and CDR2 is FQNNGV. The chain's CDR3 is CASSFWGSGRANTGELFF. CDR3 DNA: TGTGCCAGCAGCTTTTGGGGTAGCGGGAGGGCGAACACCGGGGAGCTGTTTTTT.

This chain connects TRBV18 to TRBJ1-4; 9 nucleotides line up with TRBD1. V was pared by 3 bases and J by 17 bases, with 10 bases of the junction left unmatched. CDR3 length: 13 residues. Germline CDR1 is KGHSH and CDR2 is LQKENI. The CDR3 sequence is CASSPTVPGQGFF. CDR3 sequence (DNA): TGTGCCAGCTCACCTACCGTCCCGGGACAGGGCTTTTTT.

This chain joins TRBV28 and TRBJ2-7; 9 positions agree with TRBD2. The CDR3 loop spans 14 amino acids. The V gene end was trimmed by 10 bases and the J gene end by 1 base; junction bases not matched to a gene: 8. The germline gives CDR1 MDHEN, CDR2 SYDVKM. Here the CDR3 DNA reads TGTGCCACCGCCGGACTAGCGCATTCCTACGAGCAGTACTTC. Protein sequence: CATAGLAHSYEQYF.

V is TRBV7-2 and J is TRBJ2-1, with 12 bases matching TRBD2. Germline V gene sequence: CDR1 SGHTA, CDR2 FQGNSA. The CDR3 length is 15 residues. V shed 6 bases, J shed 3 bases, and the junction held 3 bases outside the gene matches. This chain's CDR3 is CASRRTSGVYNEQFF. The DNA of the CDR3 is TGTGCCAGCAGACGGACTAGCGGGGTCTACAATGAGCAGTTCTTC.

The CDR3 sequence: CASSPGAQGAGTEAFF. For the CDR3, the DNA is TGTGCCAGCAGCCCGGGGGCGCAGGGGGCAGGGACTGAAGCTTTCTTT. V and J are TRBV5-4 and TRBJ1-1; 8 bases align to TRBD1. The junction had 13 bases not matched to a gene; V was cut back by 4 bases and J by 5 bases. The CDR3 has 16 amino acids. Germline V gene data show CDR1 as SGHNT and CDR2 as YYREEE (reference sequence). Supplemented by reference TRBV5-4 and TRBJ1-1, the full variable domain reads ETGVTQSPTHLIKTRGQQVTLRCSSQSGHNTVSWYQQALGQGPQFIFQYYREEENGRGNFPPRFSGLQFPNYSSELNVNALELDDSALYLCASSPGAQGAGTEAFFGQGTRLTVV.

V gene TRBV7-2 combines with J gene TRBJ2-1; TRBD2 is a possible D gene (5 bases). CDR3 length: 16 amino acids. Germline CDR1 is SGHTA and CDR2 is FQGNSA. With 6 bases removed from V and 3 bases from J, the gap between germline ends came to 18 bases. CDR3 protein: CASSPSSGGFYNEQFF. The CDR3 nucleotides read TGTGCCAGCAGTCCTAGTTCGGGCGGGTTCTACAATGAGCAGTTCTTC.

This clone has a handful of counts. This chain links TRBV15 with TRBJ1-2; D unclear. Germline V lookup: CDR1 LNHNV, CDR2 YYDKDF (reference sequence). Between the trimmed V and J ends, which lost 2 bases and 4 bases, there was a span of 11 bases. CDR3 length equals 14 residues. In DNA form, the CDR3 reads TGTGCCACCAGCAGAACCTCGGCGGGCTATGGCTACACCTTC. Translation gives CATSRTSAGYGYTF.

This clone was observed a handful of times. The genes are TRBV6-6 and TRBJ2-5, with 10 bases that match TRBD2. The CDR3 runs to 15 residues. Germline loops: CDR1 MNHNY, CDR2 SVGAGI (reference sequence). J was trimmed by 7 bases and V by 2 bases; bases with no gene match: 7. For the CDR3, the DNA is TGTGCCAGCAGTTACCCACAGCGGGAGGGGGCGACCCAGTACTTC. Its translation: CASSYPQREGATQYF.

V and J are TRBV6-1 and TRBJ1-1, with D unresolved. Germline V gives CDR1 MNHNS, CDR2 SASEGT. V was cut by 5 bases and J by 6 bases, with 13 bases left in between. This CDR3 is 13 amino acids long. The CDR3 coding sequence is TGTGCCAGCAGTATGTTGGAGGGAGCTGAAGCTTTCTTT. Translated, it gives CASSMLEGAEAFF.

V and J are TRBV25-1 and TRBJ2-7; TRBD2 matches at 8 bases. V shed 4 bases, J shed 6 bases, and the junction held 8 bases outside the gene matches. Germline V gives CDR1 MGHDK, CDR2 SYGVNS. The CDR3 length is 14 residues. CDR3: CASSGPGLGSEQYF. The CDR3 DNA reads TGTGCCAGCAGTGGACCGGGACTAGGAAGCGAGCAGTACTTC.

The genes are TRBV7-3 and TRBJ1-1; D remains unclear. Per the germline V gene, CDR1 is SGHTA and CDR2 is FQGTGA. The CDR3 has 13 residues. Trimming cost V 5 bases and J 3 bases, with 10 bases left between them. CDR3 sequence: CASSPDVDTEAFF. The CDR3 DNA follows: TGTGCCAGCAGCCCCGACGTAGACACTGAAGCTTTCTTT.

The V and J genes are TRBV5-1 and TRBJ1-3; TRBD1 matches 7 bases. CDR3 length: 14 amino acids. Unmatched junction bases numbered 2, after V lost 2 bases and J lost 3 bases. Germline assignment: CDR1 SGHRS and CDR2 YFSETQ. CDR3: CASSLQGLGNTIYF. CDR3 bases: TGCGCCAGCAGCTTACAGGGGCTTGGAAACACCATATATTTT.

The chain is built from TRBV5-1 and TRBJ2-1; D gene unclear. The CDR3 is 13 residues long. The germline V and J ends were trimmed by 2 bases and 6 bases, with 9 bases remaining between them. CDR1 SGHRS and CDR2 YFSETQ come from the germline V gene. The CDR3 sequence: CASSFGGGNEQFF. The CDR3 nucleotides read TGCGCCAGCAGCTTTGGTGGTGGCAATGAGCAGTTCTTC. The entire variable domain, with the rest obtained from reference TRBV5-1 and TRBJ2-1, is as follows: KAGVTQTPRYLIKTRGQQVTLSCSPISGHRSVSWYQQTPGQGLQFLFEYFSETQRNKGNFPGRFSGRQFSNSRSEMNVSTLELGDSALYLCASSFGGGNEQFFGPGTRLTVL.

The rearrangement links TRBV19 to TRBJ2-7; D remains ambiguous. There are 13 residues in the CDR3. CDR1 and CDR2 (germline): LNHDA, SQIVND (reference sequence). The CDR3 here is CAKVSSALYEQYF. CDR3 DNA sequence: TGTGCAAAGGTATCTTCTGCGCTTTACGAGCAGTACTTC.

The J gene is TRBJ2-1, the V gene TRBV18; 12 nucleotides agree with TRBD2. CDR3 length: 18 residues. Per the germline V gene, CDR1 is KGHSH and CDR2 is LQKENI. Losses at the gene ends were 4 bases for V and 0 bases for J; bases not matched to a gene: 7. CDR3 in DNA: TGTGCCAGCTCACTAACTAGCGGGGGGTCCTTCTCCTACAATGAGCAGTTCTTC. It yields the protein CASSLTSGGSFSYNEQFF.

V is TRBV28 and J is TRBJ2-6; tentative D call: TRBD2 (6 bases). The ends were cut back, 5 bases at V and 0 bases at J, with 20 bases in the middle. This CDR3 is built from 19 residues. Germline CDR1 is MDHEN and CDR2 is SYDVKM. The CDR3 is CASSPNNWRARSGANVLTF. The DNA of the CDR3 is TGTGCCAGCAGTCCTAACAATTGGAGGGCCCGCTCTGGGGCCAACGTCCTGACTTTC.

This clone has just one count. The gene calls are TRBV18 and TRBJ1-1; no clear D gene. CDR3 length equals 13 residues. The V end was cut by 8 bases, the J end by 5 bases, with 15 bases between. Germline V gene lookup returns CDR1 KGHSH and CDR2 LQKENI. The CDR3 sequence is CASHKSGRTEAFF. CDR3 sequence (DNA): TGTGCCAGCCATAAGTCGGGGAGGACTGAAGCTTTCTTT.